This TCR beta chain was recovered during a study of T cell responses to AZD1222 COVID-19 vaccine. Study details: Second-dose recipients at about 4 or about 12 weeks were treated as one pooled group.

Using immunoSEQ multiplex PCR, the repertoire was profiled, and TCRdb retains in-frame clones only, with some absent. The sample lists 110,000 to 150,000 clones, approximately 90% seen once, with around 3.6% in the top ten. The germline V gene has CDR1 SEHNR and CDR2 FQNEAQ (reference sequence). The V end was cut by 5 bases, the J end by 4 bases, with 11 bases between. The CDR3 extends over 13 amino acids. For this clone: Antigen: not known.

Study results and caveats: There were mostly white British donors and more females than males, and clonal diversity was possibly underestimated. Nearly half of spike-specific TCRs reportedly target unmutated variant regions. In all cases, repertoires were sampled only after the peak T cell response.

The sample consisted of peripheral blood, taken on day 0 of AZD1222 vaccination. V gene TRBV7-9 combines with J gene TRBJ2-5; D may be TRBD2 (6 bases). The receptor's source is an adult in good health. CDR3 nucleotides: TGTGCCAGCAGCACCGGGAGTTTAGAGACCCAGTACTTC. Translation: CASSTGSLETQYF.